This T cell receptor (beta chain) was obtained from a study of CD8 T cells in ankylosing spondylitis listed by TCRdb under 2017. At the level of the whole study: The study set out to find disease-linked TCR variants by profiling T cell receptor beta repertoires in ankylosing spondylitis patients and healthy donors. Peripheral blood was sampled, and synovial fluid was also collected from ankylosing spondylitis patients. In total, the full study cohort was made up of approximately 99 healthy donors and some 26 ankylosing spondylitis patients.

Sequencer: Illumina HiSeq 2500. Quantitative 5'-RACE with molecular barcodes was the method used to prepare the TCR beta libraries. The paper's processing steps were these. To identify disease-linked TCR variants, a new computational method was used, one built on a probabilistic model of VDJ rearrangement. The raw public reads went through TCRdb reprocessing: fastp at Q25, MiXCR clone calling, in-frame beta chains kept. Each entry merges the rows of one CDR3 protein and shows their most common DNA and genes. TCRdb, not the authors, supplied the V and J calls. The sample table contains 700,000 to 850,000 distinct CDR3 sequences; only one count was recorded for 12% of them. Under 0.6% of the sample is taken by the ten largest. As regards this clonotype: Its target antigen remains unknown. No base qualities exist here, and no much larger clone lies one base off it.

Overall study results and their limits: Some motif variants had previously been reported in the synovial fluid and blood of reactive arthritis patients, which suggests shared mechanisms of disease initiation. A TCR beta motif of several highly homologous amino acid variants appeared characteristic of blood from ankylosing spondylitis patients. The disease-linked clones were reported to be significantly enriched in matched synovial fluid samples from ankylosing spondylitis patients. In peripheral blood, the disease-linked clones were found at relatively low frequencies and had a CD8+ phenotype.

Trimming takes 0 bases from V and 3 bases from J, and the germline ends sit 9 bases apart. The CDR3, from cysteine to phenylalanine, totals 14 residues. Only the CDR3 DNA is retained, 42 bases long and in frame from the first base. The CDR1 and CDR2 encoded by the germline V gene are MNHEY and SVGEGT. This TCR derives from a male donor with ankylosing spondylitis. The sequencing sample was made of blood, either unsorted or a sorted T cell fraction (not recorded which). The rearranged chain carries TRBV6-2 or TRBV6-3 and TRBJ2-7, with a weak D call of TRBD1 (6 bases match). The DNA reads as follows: TGTGCCAGCAGTTACTCGGGACACCTCTACGAGCAGTACTTC. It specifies CASSYSGHLYEQYF.